This record looks at one TCR beta chain sequence and its context. This clonotype was detected ten times or more. The target of this receptor is not known. No quality values exist for individual bases; no much larger clone is one base distant. Libraries were prepared through multiplex PCR. TCRdb lists the instrument as Illumina HiSeq 4000. CDR3 regions were amplified by Arm-PCR with iRepertoire HTBI primers to construct TCR beta libraries. Gel purification was performed on PCR products prior to sequencing. The authors' pipeline ran thus. A total of 62 TRBV and more than twelve TRBJ segments were identified across samples and were used for gene usage analysis of CDR3 amino acid clonotypes. Filtered high-quality paired reads were merged into contigs using COPE and FqMerger. BLAST was used to align contigs to IMGT TRBV, TRBD and TRBJ reference genes, with CDR3 defined following IMGT. Any clonotype with a frequency above 0.1% was counted as a highly expanded clone. Shannon entropy was used to measure repertoire diversity, and the Gini coefficient was used to measure V-J evenness. Clonotypes shared by more than one individual were considered public. TCRdb reanalyzed the raw reads on its own, using fastp at Q25 for trimming and MiXCR for clone calling, and kept in-frame beta chains. Rows merge per CDR3 protein into single entries with the most common DNA and genes. TCRdb's processing, not the study's, gives the V and J calls here. The sample table records a few hundred thousand distinct CDR3 sequences; around 19% of these occur just once. About 11% of the sample rests with the top ten.

CDR3 length: 16 amino acids, cysteine to phenylalanine. The read is trimmed to its CDR3 DNA, 48 bases read in frame from base 1. For CDR1 and CDR2, the germline V gene lists SNHLY and FYNNEI. The junction carries 17 bases between V and J, which are trimmed by 6 bases and 3 bases respectively. This sample was included in a study of regulatory T cells in long-lasting Graves disease (dated by TCRdb to the early 2020s). With respect to the entire study: Patients with newly diagnosed Graves' disease had been on antithyroid drugs for under 3 months. Persistent Graves' disease patients were compared with newly diagnosed Graves' disease patients by peripheral blood TCR sequencing and RNA sequencing. The study was conducted in China and was registered as a clinical trial. A total of about 35 samples underwent TCR sequencing, from about 13 patients with persistent Graves' disease and roughly 20 patients with newly diagnosed Graves' disease.

Sample time point, as interpreted from the label and publication: newly diagnosed GD, antithyroid drugs for less than 3 months. For both TCR sequencing and RNA sequencing, RNA was extracted from PBMCs in TRIzol. The diagnosis of Graves' disease followed American Thyroid Association guidelines. The patients came from an endocrinology department in Xi'an, China. From each patient, about 9.7 milliliters of peripheral blood was collected into an EDTA anticoagulant tube. Ficoll Paque Plus density gradient separation was used to isolate PBMCs, and no further T cell sorting was performed. An Agilent 2100 Bioanalyzer and agarose gel were used to check RNA quality, while a NanoDrop 2000 measured RNA concentration. Study-level results and caveats: Patients with persistent disease shared more public clonotypes (around 2,500) than newly diagnosed patients did (nearly 1,000). TRBV28, TRBJ1-2 and TRBJ2-5 were preferentially used in persistent disease, while TRBV20-1 and TRBJ2-1 were favored in newly diagnosed disease. Sequencing and analysis were restricted to the TCR beta chain. The study examined only peripheral blood because the primary lesion, thyroid tissue, could not be accessed. Compared with newly diagnosed patients, persistent Graves' disease patients had lower TCR Shannon entropy and fewer highly expanded clones, which suggests clonal expansion. As a limitation, the authors acknowledged that the small sample size may reduce accuracy.

These data were also filed under a second study, of T cells in Graves' hyperthyroidism and ophthalmopathy. The second study, in turn, reports: Stable Graves' hyperthyroidism was defined as no progression to ophthalmopathy during 18 months of follow-up. Hyperthyroidism patients were newly diagnosed, with disease duration under 2 months, and aged 18 to 65 years. The study excluded patients with uncontrolled infections, other autoimmune diseases, pregnancy or lactation. Diagnoses relied on clinical symptoms, serum thyroxine and TRAb, thyroid ultrasound and orbital computed tomography. The TCR CDR3 was subjected to a first round of RT-PCR using the HTBI primer set and the Qiagen OneStep RT-PCR kit. Most expanded thyroid clonotypes (frequency above 0.001) were also found in blood, which suggests that blood repertoires may mirror thyroid immune responses. Ophthalmopathy was separated from stable hyperthyroidism by a 13 V-J signature model, with approximately 85% sensitivity and about 81% specificity obtained in cross-validation and 80%/75% obtained in testing. During validation, the model predicted progression to ophthalmopathy a median of around 7 months ahead of onset, with around 65% sensitivity and less than 85% specificity. A discovery cohort of 95 to 100 patients, about 43 with Graves' ophthalmopathy and more than 55 with stable Graves' hyperthyroidism, was used to find distinguishing TCR V-J signatures. An independent validation cohort of 18 to 20 hyperthyroidism patients and about 16 patients who later progressed to ophthalmopathy tested prospective prediction of ophthalmopathy. The approximately 95 discovery patients were divided at random into training and test sets in a 7:3 ratio. In several Graves' hyperthyroidism patients, the study also compared T-cell repertoires from thyroid tissue with T-cell repertoires from blood. After sampling, hyperthyroidism patients received methimazole starting at 30 mg daily, and ophthalmopathy patients received high-dose intravenous methylprednisolone. The libraries were constructed in a second round of multiplex PCR and then size-selected and purified. Paired-end sequencing of the libraries was performed with 100 bp reads on an Illumina HiSeq2000. SOAPnuke was used to process the raw data, throwing out any read that contained adapters or uncalled bases, had a mean Phred below 15, or lacked an exact constant-primer or identifier match. High-quality paired reads were merged using COPE v1.2.5, and each unique nucleotide sequence was defined as a clonotype. Clonotypes were aligned to IMGT TRBV, TRBD and TRBJ reference segments using MiTCR v1.1. Analysis was restricted to V-J combinations with a frequency above 0.0001, which covered roughly 99% of repertoires. The TCS score was defined as F50 (clonal expansion) divided by E x V (chaos), with BLOSUM62-based TCRdist calculated between CDR3 peptides within each V-J. Welch's t-statistics and random forest reduced some 510 V-J features to about 13, which were used in a naive Bayes classifier (R e1071). No statistical method was used to set the sample size in advance, and investigators knew the group allocation. The paper reports TCR Vbeta CDR3 sequencing of approximately 130 peripheral blood samples: approximately 43 ophthalmopathy, 75 to 80 hyperthyroidism and around 17 progressor patients.

The material was peripheral blood mononuclear cells (PBMCs), obtained at new diagnosis, from a patient treated with antithyroid drugs. The receptor's source is a woman aged 25 to 39 with Graves disease. Donor details come from another sample of the same person, matched by shared clones. The sequence is built from TRBV2 and TRBJ2-2; the D call could be TRBD1 or TRBD2, with each sharing 5 bases. In nucleotides, the sequence is TGTGCCAGCAGGGCCGGGGCTAAACGGGACACCGGGGAGCTGTTTTTT. This encodes CASRAGAKRDTGELFF.